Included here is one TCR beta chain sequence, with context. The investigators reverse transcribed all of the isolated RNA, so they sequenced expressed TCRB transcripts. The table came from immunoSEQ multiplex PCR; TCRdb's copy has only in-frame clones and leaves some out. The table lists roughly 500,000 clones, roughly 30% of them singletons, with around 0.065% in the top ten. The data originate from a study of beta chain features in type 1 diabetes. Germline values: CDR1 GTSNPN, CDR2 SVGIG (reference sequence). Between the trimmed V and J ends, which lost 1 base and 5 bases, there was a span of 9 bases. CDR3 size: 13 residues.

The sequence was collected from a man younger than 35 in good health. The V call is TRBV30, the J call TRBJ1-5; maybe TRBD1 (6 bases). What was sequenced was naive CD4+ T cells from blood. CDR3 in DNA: TGTGCCTGGAGTGACCAGGGGCATCAGCCCCAGCATTTT. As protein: CAWSDQGHQPQHF. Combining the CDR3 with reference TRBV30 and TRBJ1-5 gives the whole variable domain SQTIHQWPATLVQPVGSPLSLECTVEGTSNPNLYWYRQAAGRGLQLLFYSVGIGQISSEVPQNLSASRPQDRQFILSSKKLLLSDSGFYLCAWSDQGHQPQHFGDGTRLSIL.